A single sample is the source of the 2 T cell receptor beta chains below, sequenced in a study of T cells in pancreatic ductal adenocarcinoma. Generated by immunoSEQ multiplex PCR, the TCRdb table keeps only in-frame clones and is missing some. In the table there are about 30,000 clones, 90% to 95% of which are singletons. Selected pancreatic ductal adenocarcinoma patients had undergone surgery without neoadjuvant therapy. The sequenced sample was PBMCs. The source is a human donor with pancreatic ductal adenocarcinoma.

V gene TRBV11-2 combines with J gene TRBJ2-7; unclear D gene. Germline values: CDR1 SGHAT, CDR2 FQNNGV. The V end was cut by 5 bases, the J end by 0 bases, with 5 bases between. CDR3 length: 12 amino acids. The DNA for the CDR3 is TGTGCCAGCAGCCTGACCTCCTACGAGCAGTACTTC. It specifies CASSLTSYEQYF. The variable domain in full, with the rest retrieved from reference TRBV11-2 and TRBJ2-7, is EAGVAQSPRYKIIEKRQSVAFWCNPISGHATLYWYQQILGQGPKLLIQFQNNGVVDDSQLPKDRFSAERLKGVDSTLKIQPAKLEDSAVYLCASSLTSYEQYFGPGTRLTVT.

CDR3 DNA: TGTGCCAGTCACCTTCGGACAGGAGCTAACTATGGCTACACCTTC. Its protein is CASHLRTGANYGYTF. The V call is TRBV19, the J call TRBJ1-2, with 7 nucleotides matching TRBD1. Trimming removed 8 bases from V and 0 bases from J; junction bases left unmatched: 9. CDR3 size: 15 residues. Germline V gene sequence: CDR1 LNHDA, CDR2 SQIVND (reference sequence).